Described below is a single T cell receptor beta chain sequence and its context. This specimen belongs to a study of blood T cell repertoires in COVID-19. Whole-study context: In each case, the material was cDNA or gDNA derived from T cells, B-cell-depleted T cells, or PBMCs.

The protocol was immunoSEQ multiplex PCR, while the TCRdb copy is restricted to in-frame clones and leaves out a portion. This sample yields about 85,000 clones, of which roughly four fifths are seen a single time; 0.95% to 1.5% belongs to the top ten. From germline, CDR1 is LGHNA and CDR2 YNFKEQ. This CDR3 contains 17 residues. Trimming pared 1 base from V and 5 bases from J, leaving 20 bases between. The TCR originated in a woman aged 80 or older with acute or convalescent COVID-19. Sequenced input: peripheral blood. The chain is built from TRBV4-2 and TRBJ1-2, with D maybe TRBD1 (5 bases). The chain's CDR3 is CASSQVGGAAPGYGYTF. CDR3 sequence (DNA): TGTGCCAGCAGCCAAGTCGGAGGGGCGGCTCCAGGGTATGGCTACACCTTC.